The 25 T cell receptor beta chains in this list originate from one sample, sequenced in a study of T cell responses to AZD1222 COVID-19 vaccine (dated by TCRdb to the early 2020s). The library was prepared using the immunoSEQ multiplex PCR assay. The table was pulled from immuneACCESS by TCRdb, which kept in-frame rearrangements only. Such tables lose some clones; where checked, under half of the loss comes from unresolved V genes, and the rest has no known cause. The sample profile shows 95,000 to 110,000 clones; approximately 86% of them were found once. The top ten clones comprise about 4.5% of the sample. This specimen's time point label, interpreted: baseline before first vaccination. This sample comprised peripheral blood, obtained on day 0 of AZD1222 vaccination. These receptors came from an adult in good health.

The chain employs TRBV2 and TRBJ1-4; 7 bases match TRBD1. The CDR3 totals 15 residues. Per germline, CDR1 SNHLY and CDR2 FYNNEI. J was trimmed by 7 bases and V by 6 bases; bases with no gene match: 11. The CDR3 region is CASSPLRGGAEKLFF. In DNA, the CDR3 is TGTGCCAGCAGCCCCCTCAGGGGGGGAGCTGAAAAACTGTTTTTT. The full variable domain, in which reference TRBV2 and TRBJ1-4 provide the parts outside the CDR3, is EPEVTQTPSHQVTQMGQEVILRCVPISNHLYFYWYRQILGQKVEFLVSFYNNEISEKSEIFDDQFSVERPDGSNFTLKIRSTKLEDSAMYFCASSPLRGGAEKLFFGSGTQLSVL.

J is TRBJ2-1 and V is TRBV6-2 or TRBV6-3; 9 bases line up with TRBD2. The CDR3 is 14 amino acids. The germline gives CDR1 MNHEY, CDR2 SVGEGT. After removal of 4 bases from V and 9 bases from J, the junction contained 7 bases not matched to a gene. CDR3: CASSWLAGKGEQFF. Here the CDR3 DNA reads TGTGCCAGCAGTTGGCTAGCGGGAAAGGGTGAGCAGTTCTTC.

The rearrangement joins TRBV9 to TRBJ1-6; 8 bases agree with TRBD1. The V gene's germline CDR1 is SGDLS and CDR2 YYNGEE. The CDR3 is 13 amino acids. V lost 8 bases and J lost 8; bases outside the gene matches: 6. The DNA of the CDR3 is TGTGCCAGTGCAGGGGGCGTAGATTCACCCCTCCACTTT. This translates into CASAGGVDSPLHF. The full variable domain, completed using reference TRBV9 and TRBJ1-6, is DSGVTQTPKHLITATGQRVTLRCSPRSGDLSVYWYQQSLDQGLQFLIQYYNGEERAKGNILERFSAQQFPDLHSELNLSSLELGDSALYFCASAGGVDSPLHFGNGTRLTVT.

The chain uses TRBV12-3 or TRBV12-4 and TRBJ2-1, with 7 bases aligning to TRBD2. There are 13 residues in the CDR3. J lost 6 bases, V lost 6 bases, and 5 bases had no gene match. CDR3 in amino acids: CASSSRLANEQFF. CDR3 in DNA: TGTGCCAGCAGCTCACGACTAGCCAATGAGCAGTTCTTC.

The chain uses TRBV6-2 or TRBV6-3 and TRBJ2-1, with 8 bases lining up with TRBD2. The CDR3 spans 21 residues. V gave up 0 bases and J gave up 6 bases; unmatched junction bases: 22. Germline V gene lookup returns CDR1 MNHEY and CDR2 SVGEGT. CDR3 in amino acids: CASSYSPDGAGDSRNFNEQFF. The CDR3 region has the DNA TGTGCCAGCAGTTACTCCCCGGATGGAGCGGGGGACTCCAGAAACTTCAATGAGCAGTTCTTC.

The chain couples TRBV10-3 to TRBJ2-5; TRBD1 is a possible D gene (6 bases). CDR1 and CDR2 (germline): ENHRY, SYGVKD. V was pared by 5 bases and J by 5 bases, with 12 bases between. This CDR3 comprises 13 residues. In DNA, the CDR3 is TGTGCCATCAGTCAGGGGCCCACGGAGACCCAGTACTTC. Translated: CAISQGPTETQYF.

The V call is TRBV20-1, the J call TRBJ2-1; the D is unclear. From germline, CDR1 is DFQATT and CDR2 SNEGSKA (reference sequence). Trimming took off 6 bases at V and 6 bases at J, with 9 bases between the two ends. This CDR3 is 11 amino acids long. Here the CDR3 reads CSAEPVNEQFF. Here the CDR3 DNA reads TGCAGTGCCGAGCCCGTCAATGAGCAGTTCTTC.

CDR3 loop: CASSLEFNEQFF. CDR3 in DNA: TGTGCCAGCAGCTTAGAGTTCAATGAGCAGTTCTTC. V gene TRBV7-9 combines with J gene TRBJ2-1; D unresolved. This CDR3 contains 12 residues. Germline CDR1 and CDR2: SEHNR and FQNEAQ (reference sequence). V was clipped by 1 base and J by 6 bases, with 4 bases between them.

CDR3 sequence reads: CASSIPLRTVNEQYF. As DNA, the CDR3 is TGTGCCAGCAGTATACCCCTACGGACAGTCAACGAGCAGTACTTC. This sequence joins TRBV28 and TRBJ2-7; the D gene is possibly TRBD1 (6 bases). V lost 5 bases, J lost 5 bases, and 19 bases lay in between. Germline V lookup: CDR1 MDHEN, CDR2 SYDVKM. The CDR3 consists of 15 residues.

The count of this clone is one. The chain joins TRBV30 to TRBJ1-2, with TRBD1 matching over 10 bases. V gave up 5 bases and J gave up 8 bases; unmatched junction bases: 5. CDR1 and CDR2 (germline): GTSNPN, SVGIG (reference sequence). CDR3 length: 12 residues. The CDR3 DNA sequence: TGTGCCTGGGGTGACAGGGGGCTAGGCTACACCTTC. Translating it yields CAWGDRGLGYTF. The full variable domain, in which reference TRBV30 and TRBJ1-2 provide the parts outside the CDR3, is SQTIHQWPATLVQPVGSPLSLECTVEGTSNPNLYWYRQAAGRGLQLLFYSVGIGQISSEVPQNLSASRPQDRQFILSSKKLLLSDSGFYLCAWGDRGLGYTFGSGTRLTVV.

This chain uses TRBV6-2 or TRBV6-3 with TRBJ1-2; weak D call: TRBD1 (6 bases). V lost 2 bases, J lost 7 bases, and 17 bases lay in between. CDR1 and CDR2 from the germline V gene are MNHEY and SVGEGT. This CDR3 spans 15 amino acids. DNA of the CDR3: TGTGCCAGCAGTTACACGCCTACAGGGATCGGTGGCTACACCTTC. Residues: CASSYTPTGIGGYTF.

The chain joins TRBV4-2 to TRBJ1-1; 8 positions agree with TRBD1. Germline V lookup: CDR1 LGHNA, CDR2 YNFKEQ. V dropped 4 bases and J dropped 10; count of bases not matched to a gene: 14. The CDR3 length is 15 residues. CDR3 sequence (DNA): TGTGCCAGCAGCCCAGAGACAGGGGCAACCCTTGGAGCTTTCTTT. Residues: CASSPETGATLGAFF.

A single count supports this clone. The chain couples TRBV5-1 to TRBJ2-1, with TRBD2 identical over 11 bases. The CDR3 covers 16 residues. The ends lost 4 bases at V and 6 bases at J; junction bases unmatched: 9. Per the germline V gene, CDR1 is SGHRS and CDR2 is YFSETQ. CDR3 sequence (DNA): TGCGCCAGCAGCCCCCAGACTAGCGGGACTGTCAATGAGCAGTTCTTC. This sequence encodes CASSPQTSGTVNEQFF.

CDR3 in amino acids: CASSDRVGYTF. CDR3 sequence (DNA): TGTGCCAGCAGCGACAGGGTTGGCTACACCTTC. The chain combines TRBV21-1 with TRBJ1-2; TRBD1 was called by the table and not checked on the DNA. TRBV21-1 is flagged as a pseudogene. The CDR3 totals 11 residues.

The chain employs TRBV6-2 or TRBV6-3 and TRBJ1-2, with D uncertain. Germline V CDR1 and CDR2: MNHEY, SVGEGT. This CDR3 is 15 amino acids long. Trimming took 6 bases from V and 5 from J, leaving 19 bases between them. The CDR3 spells CASSREASAAYGYTF. CDR3 bases: TGTGCCAGCAGCCGGGAGGCCAGCGCAGCATATGGCTACACCTTC.

V usage is TRBV20-1 and J usage is TRBJ2-7; D is undetermined. Germline V gene data show CDR1 as DFQATT and CDR2 as SNEGSKA (reference sequence). This CDR3 spans 13 amino acids. The germline V and J ends were trimmed by 3 bases and 0 bases, with 9 bases remaining between them. The CDR3 DNA reads TGCAGTGCTAGTGGACCCCGCTCCTACGAGCAGTACTTC. Protein product: CSASGPRSYEQYF.

The genes are TRBV3-1 (or the pseudogene TRBV3-2) and TRBJ1-2, with a weak D call TRBD1 (5 bases). Trimming pared 2 bases from V and 1 base from J, leaving 8 bases between. From germline, CDR1 is LGHDT and CDR2 YNNKEL (reference sequence). The CDR3 extends over 14 amino acids. In nucleotides, the CDR3 is TGTGCCAGCAGCCAACAAAGGGGTAACTATGGCTACACCTTC. This codes for CASSQQRGNYGYTF.

The rearrangement uses TRBV11-3 and TRBJ2-7, with 7 bases aligning to TRBD2. Trimming took 5 bases from V and 2 from J; bases not matched to a gene: 6. The CDR3 contains 14 residues. Germline CDR1 reads SGHNT; CDR2 reads YENEEA. The CDR3 nucleotides are TGTGCCAGCAGCCCTACCGGGACTACCTACGAGCAGTACTTC. It encodes CASSPTGTTYEQYF. The full variable domain, with the rest looked up from reference TRBV11-3 and TRBJ2-7, is EAGVVQSPRYKIIEKKQPVAFWCNPISGHNTLYWYLQNLGQGPELLIRYENEEAVDDSQLPKDRFSAERLKGVDSTLKIQPAELGDSAVYLCASSPTGTTYEQYFGPGTRLTVT.

The chain joins TRBV19 to TRBJ2-6; TRBD2 matches 7 bases. The J segment lost 1 base and the V segment lost 7 bases, leaving 4 bases of the junction unmatched. CDR1 and CDR2 (germline): LNHDA, SQIVND (reference sequence). The CDR3 totals 15 residues. The CDR3 DNA reads TGTGCCAGTACATGGGGGGGGTCTGGGGCCAACGTCCTGACTTTC. This sequence encodes CASTWGGSGANVLTF.

The CDR3 protein is CASSHKNPTNEKLFF. The CDR3 DNA reads TGCGCCAGCAGCCACAAGAATCCAACTAATGAAAAACTGTTTTTT. The genes are TRBV4-1 and TRBJ1-4; D ambiguous. CDR1 and CDR2 from the germline V gene are MGHRA and YSYEKL. There are 15 residues in the CDR3. V was trimmed by 3 bases and J by 0 bases, leaving 8 bases between them.

The V gene is TRBV6-2 or TRBV6-3, the J gene TRBJ2-7, with D perhaps being TRBD1 or TRBD2 (5 bases each). Trimming took off 5 bases at V and 3 bases at J, with 17 bases between the two ends. Germline assignment: CDR1 MNHEY and CDR2 SVGEGT. CDR3 length: 15 residues. The CDR3 DNA follows: TGTGCCAGCAGTCTTAGAGGGGTCGCTGGCTACGAGCAGTACTTC. Protein: CASSLRGVAGYEQYF.

The chain carries TRBV2 and TRBJ1-1; D is uncertain. Germline loops: CDR1 SNHLY, CDR2 FYNNEI. The CDR3 consists of 13 residues. V lost 5 bases to trimming and J lost 0 bases, with 7 bases between them. CDR3 in amino acids: CASSRKLNTEAFF. The CDR3 region has the DNA TGTGCCAGCAGTCGTAAGTTGAACACTGAAGCTTTCTTT. The complete variable domain, with remaining parts taken from reference TRBV2 and TRBJ1-1, reads EPEVTQTPSHQVTQMGQEVILRCVPISNHLYFYWYRQILGQKVEFLVSFYNNEISEKSEIFDDQFSVERPDGSNFTLKIRSTKLEDSAMYFCASSRKLNTEAFFGQGTRLTVV.

This clone has only one observation. The chain carries TRBV6-2 or TRBV6-3 and TRBJ2-2, with a possible D match to TRBD1 (5 bases). From germline, CDR1 is MNHEY and CDR2 SVGEGT. The CDR3 contains 14 residues. Trimming took 0 bases from V and 3 from J, leaving 5 bases between them. As DNA, the CDR3 is TGTGCCAGCAGTTACTCGACAGACACCGGGGAGCTGTTTTTT. Translating gives CASSYSTDTGELFF.

This chain connects TRBV12-5 to TRBJ2-3; the D gene is possibly TRBD1 (6 bases). This CDR3 has 14 amino acids. The V gene's germline CDR1 is LGHNT and CDR2 FRNRAP. V lost 3 bases, J lost 5 bases, and 12 bases lay in between. CDR3 coding DNA: TGTGCTAGTGGTTTAGGGCAGGGGAGAGATACGCAGTATTTT. This codes for CASGLGQGRDTQYF. The entire variable domain, with the rest obtained from reference TRBV12-5 and TRBJ2-3, is as follows: DARVTQTPRHKVTEMGQEVTMRCQPILGHNTVFWYRQTMMQGLELLAYFRNRAPLDDSGMPKDRFSAEMPDATLATLKIQPSEPRDSAVYFCASGLGQGRDTQYFGPGTRLTVL.

V and J are TRBV7-9 and TRBJ2-1; no reliable D call. The germline CDR1 and CDR2 sequences are SEHNR and FQNEAQ (reference sequence). V dropped 6 bases and J dropped 4 bases, with 7 bases sitting between them. This CDR3 contains 12 residues. The CDR3 DNA reads as TGTGCCAGCAGGCTCCCATACAATGAGCAGTTCTTC. This encodes CASRLPYNEQFF.